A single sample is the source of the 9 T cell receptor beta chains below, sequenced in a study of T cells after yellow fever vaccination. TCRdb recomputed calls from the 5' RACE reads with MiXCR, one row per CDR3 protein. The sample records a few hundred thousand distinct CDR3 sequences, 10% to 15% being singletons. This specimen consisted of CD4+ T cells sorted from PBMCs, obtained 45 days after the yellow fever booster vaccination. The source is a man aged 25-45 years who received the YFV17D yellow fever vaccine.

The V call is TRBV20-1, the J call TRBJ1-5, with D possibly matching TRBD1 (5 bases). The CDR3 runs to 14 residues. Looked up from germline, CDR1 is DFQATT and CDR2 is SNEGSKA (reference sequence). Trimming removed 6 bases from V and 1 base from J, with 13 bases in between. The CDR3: CSAGLGLSNQPQHF. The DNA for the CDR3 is TGCAGTGCAGGGTTGGGGCTAAGCAATCAGCCCCAGCATTTT.

CDR3 nucleotides: TGTGCCAGCACGCGCGCAAGGGGGGTTTCCTACGAGCAGTACTTC. It yields the protein CASTRARGVSYEQYF. The chain has TRBV6-7 and TRBJ2-7, with D perhaps matching TRBD1 or TRBD2 (6 bases each). TRBV6-7 is given ORF status, its function remaining uncertain. Trimming took 7 bases from V and 1 from J, leaving 17 bases between them. The CDR3 extends over 15 amino acids.

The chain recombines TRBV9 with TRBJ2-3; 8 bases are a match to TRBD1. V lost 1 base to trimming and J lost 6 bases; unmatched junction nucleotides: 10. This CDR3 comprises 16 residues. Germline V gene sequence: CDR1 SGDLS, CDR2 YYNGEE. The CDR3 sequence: CASSVRQGMTADTQYF. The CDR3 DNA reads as TGTGCCAGCAGCGTAAGACAGGGGATGACCGCGGATACGCAGTATTTT.

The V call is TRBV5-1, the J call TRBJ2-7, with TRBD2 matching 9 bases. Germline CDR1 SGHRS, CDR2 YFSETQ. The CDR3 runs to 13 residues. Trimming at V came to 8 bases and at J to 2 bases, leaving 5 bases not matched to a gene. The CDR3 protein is CASRLAVTYEQYF. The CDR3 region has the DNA TGCGCCAGTAGACTAGCGGTGACCTACGAGCAGTACTTC.

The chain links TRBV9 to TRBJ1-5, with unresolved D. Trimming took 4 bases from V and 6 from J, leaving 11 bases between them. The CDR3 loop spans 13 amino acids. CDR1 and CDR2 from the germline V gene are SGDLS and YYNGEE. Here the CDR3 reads CASSTSITQPQHF. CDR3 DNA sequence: TGTGCCAGCAGCACGAGTATTACTCAGCCCCAGCATTTT. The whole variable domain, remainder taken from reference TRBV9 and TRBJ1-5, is DSGVTQTPKHLITATGQRVTLRCSPRSGDLSVYWYQQSLDQGLQFLIQYYNGEERAKGNILERFSAQQFPDLHSELNLSSLELGDSALYFCASSTSITQPQHFGDGTRLSIL.

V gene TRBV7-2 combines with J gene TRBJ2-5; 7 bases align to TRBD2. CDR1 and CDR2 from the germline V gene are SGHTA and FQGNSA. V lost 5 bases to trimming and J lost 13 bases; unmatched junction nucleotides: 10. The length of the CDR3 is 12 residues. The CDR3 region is CASSSLSGGLYF. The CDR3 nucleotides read TGTGCCAGCAGCAGCCTCTCGGGGGGTTTGTACTTC.

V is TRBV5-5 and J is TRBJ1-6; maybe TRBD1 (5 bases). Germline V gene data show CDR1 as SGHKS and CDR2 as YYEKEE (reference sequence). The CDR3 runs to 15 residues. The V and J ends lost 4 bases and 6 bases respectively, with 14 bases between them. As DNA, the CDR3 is TGTGCCAGCAGCCCTGCAGGGCTACGTAATTCACCCCTCCACTTT. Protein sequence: CASSPAGLRNSPLHF.

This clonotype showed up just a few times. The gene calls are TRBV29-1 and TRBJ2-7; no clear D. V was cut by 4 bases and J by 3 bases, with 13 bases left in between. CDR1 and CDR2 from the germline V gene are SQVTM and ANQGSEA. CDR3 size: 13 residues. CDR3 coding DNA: TGCAGCGTTGCGGCCAAATTCGGCTACGAGCAGTACTTC. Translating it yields CSVAAKFGYEQYF.

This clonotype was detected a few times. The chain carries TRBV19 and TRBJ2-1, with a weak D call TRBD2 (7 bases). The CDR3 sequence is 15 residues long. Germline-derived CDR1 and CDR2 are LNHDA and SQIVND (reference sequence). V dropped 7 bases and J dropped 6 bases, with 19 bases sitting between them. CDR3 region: CASKPGGGGANEQFF. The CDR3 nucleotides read TGTGCCAGTAAGCCAGGAGGCGGGGGCGCCAATGAGCAGTTCTTC.